Below, 28 T cell receptor beta chains from the same sample are listed, as sequenced in a study of Graves' ophthalmopathy and Graves' hyperthyroidism. As the template, RNA transcripts were used to amplify TCR beta CDR3 regions. First-round RT-PCR relied on HTBI primers, and a second-round multiplex PCR came next. TCRdb re-called the multiplex PCR reads with MiXCR, one entry per CDR3 protein. The data contain more than 550,000 distinct CDR3 sequences, 35% to 50% of them seen just once; the ten biggest clones take up 3% to 4%. The sequencing input was peripheral blood. These receptors originate from an adult man with Graves' ophthalmopathy.

This clonotype was observed a few times. The chain joins TRBV20-1 to TRBJ1-2, with TRBD1 as a possible D gene (6 bases). The CDR3 is 15 amino acids. Germline V gives CDR1 DFQATT, CDR2 SNEGSKA (reference sequence). Trimming took off 1 base at V and 3 bases at J, with 15 bases between the two ends. The CDR3 loop reads CSARAGGGADYGYTF. In DNA form, the CDR3 reads TGCAGTGCTAGAGCTGGGGGGGGCGCGGACTATGGCTACACCTTC.

This clonotype was seen many times. The chain carries TRBV10-3 and TRBJ1-1; perhaps TRBD1 as D (6 bases). V was cut by 2 bases and J by 11 bases, with 12 bases left in between. The CDR3 length is 12 residues. Germline loops: CDR1 ENHRY, CDR2 SYGVKD. CDR3 coding DNA: TGTGCCATCAGTGAGGCTACAGGGCGCGCTTTCTTT. Translating gives CAISEATGRAFF.

V gene TRBV29-1 combines with J gene TRBJ1-2; D gene unclear. Germline CDR1 reads SQVTM; CDR2 reads ANQGSEA. The V gene lost 8 bases and the J gene lost 2 bases, with 6 bases spanning the gap. The CDR3 length is 10 residues. In DNA form, the CDR3 reads TGCAGCATTCTCAACTATGGCTACACCTTC. Amino acid sequence: CSILNYGYTF.

In regard to this clonotype: At one end the junction does not follow the germline gene, possibly because of a read error. The chain uses TRBV5-1 and TRBJ2-2; D may be TRBD1 (6 bases). The CDR3 runs 16 residues. Germline loops: CDR1 SGHRS, CDR2 YFSETQ. The CDR3 loop is CASKSYGQMNTGELFF. The CDR3, as DNA: TGTGCCAGCAAGTCTTATGGACAGATGAACACCGGGGAGCTGTTTTTT.

This clonotype was counted a few times. The chain has TRBV6-6 and TRBJ2-2; D gene unclear. Germline V CDR1 and CDR2: MNHNY, SVGAGI (reference sequence). Trimming took 7 bases from V and 8 from J, leaving 8 bases between them. The CDR3 spans 11 residues. The CDR3 nucleotides are TGTGCCAGCATCTATGCAGGGGAGCTGTTTTTT. Amino acids: CASIYAGELFF.

This clonotype was seen repeatedly, ten times or more. V and J are TRBV5-6 and TRBJ1-6, with a tentative D call TRBD1 (5 bases). Germline assignment: CDR1 SGHDT and CDR2 YYEEEE. V gave up 2 bases and J gave up 8 bases, with 11 bases separating them. The CDR3 has 14 amino acids. The chain's CDR3 is CASSFQGRYSPLHF. Written as DNA, the CDR3 is TGTGCCAGCAGCTTTCAGGGACGTTATTCACCCCTCCACTTT.

In this sample, this clonotype turned up many times. The J gene is TRBJ2-5, the V gene TRBV5-1; maybe TRBD1 (5 bases). From germline, CDR1 is SGHRS and CDR2 YFSETQ. This CDR3 comprises 14 residues. Between the trimmed V and J ends, which lost 4 bases and 2 bases, there was a span of 12 bases. In DNA form, the CDR3 reads TGCGCCAGCAGCACCCAAGGACAACAAGAGACCCAGTACTTC. Protein: CASSTQGQQETQYF.

This clonotype was picked up many times. The chain carries TRBV10-3 and TRBJ1-2; TRBD1 matches at 9 bases. CDR3 size: 15 residues. The trim removed 1 base at V and 6 bases at J, leaving 6 bases unmatched. Germline values: CDR1 ENHRY, CDR2 SYGVKD. The CDR3 DNA follows: TGTGCCATCAGTGAGTTGGGACAGGGAACCCATGGCTACACCTTC. Amino acid sequence: CAISELGQGTHGYTF.

With regard to this clonotype: The CDR3 end shows no conserved phenylalanine or tryptophan, and so a read error is likely. The gene calls are TRBV2 and TRBJ2-2; D uncertain. Looked up from germline, CDR1 is SNHLY and CDR2 is FYNNEI. The CDR3 loop spans 12 amino acids. V was clipped by 5 bases and J by 3 bases, with 4 bases between them. The DNA of the CDR3 is TGTGCCAGCAGTCTCGACACCGGGGAGCTGTTTCTT. It translates to CASSLDTGELFL.

The chain employs TRBV30 and TRBJ2-2, with D perhaps matching TRBD1 (6 bases). Trimming removed 1 base at V and 6 bases at J, with 18 bases between. The CDR3 is 16 residues long. The germline V gene encodes CDR1 GTSNPN and CDR2 SVGIG (reference sequence). The CDR3 protein is CAWSDDGTRPSGELFF. CDR3 coding DNA: TGTGCCTGGAGTGACGACGGGACAAGGCCCTCCGGGGAGCTGTTTTTT.

This clonotype occurred many times. V is TRBV7-8 and J is TRBJ1-2, with D possibly being TRBD1 (5 bases). The germline V gene encodes CDR1 SGHVS and CDR2 FQNEAQ. The V end lost 5 bases, the J end lost 0 bases, and 13 bases lay between the germline ends. The CDR3 totals 15 residues. The CDR3 DNA follows: TGTGCCAGCAGCCCTCGGGACGGGGCTAACTATGGCTACACCTTC. This translates into CASSPRDGANYGYTF.

This chain joins TRBV7-9 and TRBJ2-2, with a possible D match to TRBD2 (5 bases). Germline V gene data show CDR1 as SEHNR and CDR2 as FQNEAQ (reference sequence). With 3 bases removed from V and 0 bases from J, the gap between germline ends came to 14 bases. This CDR3 has 17 amino acids. This CDR3 reads CASSLEWRAANTGELFF. DNA of the CDR3: TGTGCCAGCAGCTTGGAATGGAGAGCGGCGAACACCGGGGAGCTGTTTTTT.

Note on this clonotype: The conserved phenylalanine or tryptophan is not found at the CDR3 terminus, so this likely reflects a read error. The chain combines TRBV7-2 with TRBJ2-7, with D possibly being TRBD2 (6 bases). Germline CDR1 is SGHTA and CDR2 is FQGNSA. V gave up 5 bases and J gave up 6 bases, with 11 bases separating them. The CDR3 totals 12 residues. CDR3 DNA: TGTGCCAGCAGCCCTCAGGGAGGCGAGCAGTACTCC. It yields the protein CASSPQGGEQYS.

This clonotype has at least ten counts. The rearrangement links TRBV25-1 to TRBJ2-6, with D unresolved. The CDR3 covers 18 residues. Germline lookup yields CDR1 MGHDK and CDR2 SYGVNS. Trimming took 1 base from V and 3 from J, leaving 16 bases between them. The CDR3 sequence is CASSESSWETSGANVLTF. Written as DNA, the CDR3 is TGTGCCAGCAGTGAATCGAGCTGGGAAACGAGTGGGGCCAACGTCCTGACTTTC.

There are many counts of this clonotype. V gene TRBV2 combines with J gene TRBJ1-1; D perhaps matches TRBD1 (5 bases). Trimming took off 7 bases at V and 7 bases at J, with 22 bases between the two ends. The CDR3 covers 15 residues. The germline V gene has CDR1 SNHLY and CDR2 FYNNEI. CDR3 nucleotides: TGTGCCAGCAAGGGGTCGTTAGGAGGGGCTGGTGAAGCTTTCTTT. Translated, it gives CASKGSLGGAGEAFF.

The CDR3 bases are TGTGCCATCAGTGAGTCAGGGACAGGGCCTAACTATGGCTACACCTTC. Translating gives CAISESGTGPNYGYTF. V gene TRBV10-3 combines with J gene TRBJ1-2; 9 bases match TRBD1. V was pared by 0 bases and J by 0 bases, with 2 bases of the junction left unmatched. The CDR3 spans 16 residues. Germline V gene sequence: CDR1 ENHRY, CDR2 SYGVKD.

The chain combines TRBV7-9 with TRBJ2-3; D unclear. CDR3 length: 14 residues. CDR1 is SEHNR, CDR2 FQNEAQ, per germline (reference sequence). The V gene lost 5 bases and the J gene lost 0 bases, with 9 bases spanning the gap. This CDR3 reads CASSVIASTDTQYF. CDR3 bases: TGTGCCAGCAGCGTAATTGCCAGCACAGATACGCAGTATTTT.

This clonotype was counted between two and nine times. The J gene is TRBJ2-1, the V gene TRBV15, with TRBD2 matching 9 bases. The CDR3 length is 16 residues. The ends lost 4 bases at V and 8 bases at J; junction bases unmatched: 12. Germline CDR1 and CDR2: LNHNV and YYDKDF (reference sequence). CDR3 sequence reads: CATSTRPGLALHEQFF. The CDR3 region has the DNA TGTGCCACCAGCACGAGGCCGGGACTAGCCCTCCATGAGCAGTTCTTC.

This clonotype occurred a few times. The gene calls are TRBV25-1 and TRBJ1-2; D is possibly TRBD1 (6 bases). The V and J ends lost 8 bases and 7 bases respectively, with 20 bases between them. The CDR3 consists of 14 residues. CDR1 is MGHDK and CDR2 is SYGVNS in the germline V gene. CDR3 protein: CASSPSTGGSGYTF. CDR3 sequence (DNA): TGTGCCAGCTCACCCTCGACAGGTGGTTCTGGCTACACCTTC.

The chain has TRBV10-3 and TRBJ2-7; tentative D call: TRBD1 (7 bases). V dropped 10 bases and J dropped 3 bases, with 22 bases sitting between them. Per germline, CDR1 ENHRY and CDR2 SYGVKD. The CDR3 runs to 15 residues. As DNA, the CDR3 is TGTGCCAGCACTGGAGGGGACAGCACTTTCTACGAGCAGTACTTC. Its protein product is CASTGGDSTFYEQYF.

The gene calls are TRBV24-1 and TRBJ1-2, with 8 bases identical to TRBD1. Germline CDR1 reads KGHDR; CDR2 reads SFDVKD. The J segment lost 8 bases and the V segment lost 4 bases, leaving 5 bases of the junction unmatched. The CDR3 is 13 amino acids. CDR3 coding DNA: TGTGCCACCAGTGACCCAGGGGGCGCGGGCTACACCTTC. Its protein product is CATSDPGGAGYTF.

The chain recombines TRBV7-6 with TRBJ2-7, with D perhaps matching TRBD2 (6 bases). CDR3 length: 13 amino acids. Trimming removed 8 bases at V and 3 bases at J, with 14 bases between. CDR1 SGHVS and CDR2 FNYEAQ come from the germline V gene. CDR3 bases: TGTGCCAGCTTGGATTTCGGGGGCTACGAGCAGTACTTC. Protein product: CASLDFGGYEQYF.

The sample holds many counts of this clonotype. V and J are TRBV19 and TRBJ1-2; unclear D gene. V shed 5 bases and J shed 8 bases, with 15 bases lying between them. Germline loops: CDR1 LNHDA, CDR2 SQIVND (reference sequence). The CDR3 length is 13 residues. Here the CDR3 reads CASSDAGPWGYTF. The CDR3 DNA reads TGTGCCAGTAGTGATGCAGGCCCGTGGGGCTACACCTTC.

The sample holds many counts of this clonotype. The chain carries TRBV12-3 or TRBV12-4 and TRBJ1-1; TRBD1 matches at 8 bases. J lost 9 bases, V lost 5 bases, and 5 bases had no gene match. CDR3 size: 12 residues. DNA of the CDR3: TGTGCCAGCAGTCTGCGGACAGGGAAAGCTTTCTTT. Its protein is CASSLRTGKAFF.

In this sample, this clonotype turned up many times. The V and J genes are TRBV14 and TRBJ1-3; D is perhaps TRBD1 (6 bases). Germline V gene lookup returns CDR1 SGHDN and CDR2 FVKESK. CDR3 length: 15 amino acids. With 1 base removed from V and 9 bases from J, the gap between germline ends came to 16 bases. The CDR3 coding sequence is TGTGCCAGCAGCCAAGTGTTGGACAGCGGGACCACCATATATTTT. The encoded protein is CASSQVLDSGTTIYF.

The V gene is TRBV9, the J gene TRBJ2-2; D is unresolved. Germline CDR1 reads SGDLS; CDR2 reads YYNGEE. The CDR3 has 16 residues. V shed 2 bases and J shed 0 bases, with 11 bases lying between them. CDR3 DNA: TGTGCCAGCAGCGTTCGTGAACGGCCGAACACCGGGGAGCTGTTTTTT. Encoded protein: CASSVRERPNTGELFF.

This clonotype was counted at least ten times. CDR3 DNA: TGTGCCAGTAGTAACGGACTTCACGGGGAGCTGTTTTTT. Translating gives CASSNGLHGELFF. The genes are TRBV19 and TRBJ2-2, with a weak D call TRBD2 (5 bases). V was cut by 4 bases and J by 7 bases, with 10 bases left in between. CDR3 length: 13 amino acids. Germline CDR1 reads LNHDA; CDR2 reads SQIVND (reference sequence).

In the case of this clonotype: The junction differs from germline at one of its ends, possibly a read error. The chain carries TRBV6-5 and TRBJ1-3, with D unclear. The CDR3 has 16 amino acids. CDR1 and CDR2 (germline): MNHEY, SVGAGI. CDR3 nucleotide sequence: TGTGCCAGCAGTTATCTAGGCAGTCCTTCTGGAAGCACCATATATTTT. This translates into CASSYLGSPSGSTIYF.